The next 21 T cell receptor beta chains were all read from a single sample in a study of T cells in Graves' hyperthyroidism and ophthalmopathy. Amplified regions were TCR beta CDR3 sequences from RNA transcripts. HTBI primers drove first-round RT-PCR of the TCR CDR3. TCRdb reprocessed the multiplex PCR reads with MiXCR, giving one entry per CDR3 protein. The table lists hundreds of thousands of distinct CDR3 sequences, 16% of them singletons. The sample comprised blood. All receptors come from a woman aged 18-29 years with Graves' hyperthyroidism.

This clonotype was counted a few times. Relative to the germline gene, one junction end is altered; a read error may explain this. The gene calls are TRBV3-1 and TRBJ1-2; a possible D gene is TRBD1 (6 bases). CDR3 length equals 16 residues. The germline CDR1 and CDR2 sequences are LGHDT and YNNKEL (reference sequence). The CDR3 DNA is TGTGCCAGCAGCCCGACCCACAGGAGCGCGACAGGTCGCTACATCTTC. Translating gives CASSPTHRSATGRYIF.

The table lists this clonotype with many counts. The genes are TRBV10-3 and TRBJ2-7, with TRBD1 matching over 8 bases. J was trimmed by 6 bases and V by 8 bases; bases with no gene match: 6. Germline loops: CDR1 ENHRY, CDR2 SYGVKD. There are 12 residues in the CDR3. The CDR3 protein is CAILGQGFEQYF. The CDR3 nucleotides read TGTGCCATCCTCGGACAGGGTTTCGAGCAGTACTTC.

This chain uses TRBV7-9 with TRBJ2-1, with 10 bases lining up with TRBD1. CDR3 length equals 16 residues. V was clipped by 1 base and J by 7 bases; unmatched bases: 7. Germline CDR1 SEHNR, CDR2 FQNEAQ (reference sequence). This CDR3 reads CASSLVDRGRGNEQFF. DNA of the CDR3: TGTGCCAGCAGCTTAGTTGACAGGGGGCGTGGTAATGAGCAGTTCTTC.

This clonotype was picked up many times. The chain is built from TRBV5-6 and TRBJ2-7; D not resolved. The CDR3 sequence is 14 residues long. V lost 3 bases, J lost 7 bases, and 17 bases lay in between. CDR1 and CDR2 from the germline V gene are SGHDT and YYEEEE. Written as DNA, the CDR3 is TGTGCCAGCAGCTCGCGCCAGCCCCCGGGTGAGCAGTACTTC. This sequence encodes CASSSRQPPGEQYF.

This clonotype has just a few counts. The CDR3 loop reads CASSPLETTNEKLFF. The CDR3 DNA reads TGTGCCAGCTCACCGCTAGAAACCACTAATGAAAAACTGTTTTTT. The genes are TRBV18 and TRBJ1-4; the D is unclear. Germline CDR1 KGHSH, CDR2 LQKENI. CDR3 length equals 15 residues. The V and J ends lost 3 bases and 2 bases respectively, with 10 bases between them.

Turning to this clonotype: One end of the junction varies from germline; a read error may be responsible. V and J are TRBV6-5 and TRBJ2-1, with 9 bases aligning to TRBD1. CDR3 length: 15 residues. Germline assignment: CDR1 MNHEY and CDR2 SVGAGI. The CDR3 sequence is CTSSYGDREYNEQFF. For the CDR3, the DNA is TGTACCAGCAGTTATGGGGACAGGGAATACAATGAGCAGTTCTTC.

This clonotype was seen repeatedly, ten times or more. The genes are TRBV5-1 and TRBJ2-3, with TRBD2 matching over 8 bases. Germline assignment: CDR1 SGHRS and CDR2 YFSETQ. J was trimmed by 3 bases and V by 5 bases; bases with no gene match: 2. The CDR3 has 13 amino acids. This chain's CDR3 is CASRREATDTQYF. The CDR3 coding sequence is TGCGCCAGCAGGCGGGAGGCAACAGATACGCAGTATTTT.

This clonotype has only a few counts. The gene calls are TRBV7-2 and TRBJ2-3; 12 bases fit TRBD1. Germline V CDR1 and CDR2: SGHTA, FQGNSA. V was pared by 2 bases and J by 0 bases, with 6 bases of the junction left unmatched. The CDR3 sequence is 18 residues long. The CDR3 loop is CASSLKGTGGLSTDTQYF. The CDR3 region has the DNA TGTGCCAGCAGCTTAAAAGGGACAGGGGGCCTGAGCACAGATACGCAGTATTTT. The full variable domain, with the rest looked up from reference TRBV7-2 and TRBJ2-3, is GAGVSQSPSNKVTEKGKDVELRCDPISGHTALYWYRQSLGQGLEFLIYFQGNSAPDKSGLPSDRFSAERTGGSVSTLTIQRTQQEDSAVYLCASSLKGTGGLSTDTQYFGPGTRLTVL.

This clonotype was counted many times. This chain joins TRBV20-1 and TRBJ2-3; 13 bases align to TRBD2. Germline assignment: CDR1 DFQATT and CDR2 SNEGSKA (reference sequence). CDR3 length: 14 residues. J gave up 7 bases and V 6 bases, and 7 bases lay outside the gene matches. The CDR3 reads CSAGLAGEINTQYF. The DNA of the CDR3 is TGCAGTGCCGGACTAGCGGGAGAGATTAATACGCAGTATTTT.

V is TRBV20-1 and J is TRBJ2-1; TRBD2 aligns across 10 bases. The germline gives CDR1 DFQATT, CDR2 SNEGSKA (reference sequence). This CDR3 spans 17 amino acids. The V gene end was trimmed by 1 base and the J gene end by 2 bases; junction bases not matched to a gene: 8. The CDR3 region is CSARGILAGHPYNEQFF. Written as DNA, the CDR3 is TGCAGTGCTAGAGGAATACTAGCGGGACACCCCTACAATGAGCAGTTCTTC.

This clonotype was recorded at least ten times. CDR3 nucleotides: TGCGCCAGCAGCTACCAGCCGGGAGGAACCTACGAGCAGTACTTC. This gives the protein CASSYQPGGTYEQYF. The chain employs TRBV4-1 and TRBJ2-7, with 7 bases matching TRBD2. Germline V gene lookup returns CDR1 MGHRA and CDR2 YSYEKL. The CDR3 contains 15 residues. The V segment lost 5 bases and the J segment 2 bases; nucleotides outside the gene matches: 9.

The V and J genes are TRBV6-1 and TRBJ1-1; no clear D gene. CDR3 size: 12 residues. The V gene lost 6 bases and the J gene lost 1 base, with 6 bases spanning the gap. Germline V lookup: CDR1 MNHNS, CDR2 SASEGT. The CDR3 bases are TGTGCCAGCAGACACCCGAACACTGAAGCTTTCTTT. Its translation is CASRHPNTEAFF.

This clonotype was observed at least ten times. As DNA, the CDR3 is TGTGCCAGCAGCCTGAGGCCCGGGACAGGGCTGAGCAATGAGCAGTTCTTC. Its protein product is CASSLRPGTGLSNEQFF. The chain uses TRBV5-5 and TRBJ2-1; 9 bases align to TRBD1. V shed 4 bases and J 6 bases; nucleotides not matched to a gene: 14. The length of the CDR3 is 17 residues. In germline, CDR1 is SGHKS, CDR2 YYEKEE (reference sequence).

This clonotype was counted at least ten times. The rearrangement uses TRBV7-9 and TRBJ1-5; 7 bases are a match to TRBD1. J gave up 6 bases and V 1 base, and 9 bases lay outside the gene matches. This CDR3 is 16 amino acids long. Per the germline V gene, CDR1 is SEHNR and CDR2 is FQNEAQ (reference sequence). As DNA, the CDR3 is TGTGCCAGCAGCTTAGTTGGGAGGGGGCGCACTCAGCCCCAGCATTTT. It specifies CASSLVGRGRTQPQHF. Together with reference TRBV7-9 and TRBJ1-5, the CDR3 gives the full variable domain: DTGVSQNPRHKITKRGQNVTFRCDPISEHNRLYWYRQTLGQGPEFLTYFQNEAQLEKSRLLSDRFSAERPKGSFSTLEIQRTEQGDSAMYLCASSLVGRGRTQPQHFGDGTRLSIL.

At least ten counts were recorded for this clonotype. The J gene is TRBJ2-3, the V gene TRBV2; 14 bases map to TRBD2. CDR3 length: 16 residues. Germline V lookup: CDR1 SNHLY, CDR2 FYNNEI. V was pared by 5 bases and J by 3 bases, with 4 bases of the junction left unmatched. CDR3 nucleotides: TGTGCCAGCAGTCGACTAGCGGGAGGGATGACAGATACGCAGTATTTT. This codes for CASSRLAGGMTDTQYF.

This clonotype was observed a handful of times. This chain uses TRBV4-1 with TRBJ2-3; 11 bases map to TRBD1. The CDR3 is made up of 15 amino acids. With 4 bases clipped from V and 4 bases from J, the junction kept 4 bases outside the gene matches. Germline V gene sequence: CDR1 MGHRA, CDR2 YSYEKL. CDR3 bases: TGCGCCAGCAGCCGGACAGGGGGCCCGGCAGATACGCAGTATTTT. This translates into CASSRTGGPADTQYF.

To note about this clonotype: Just one base apart from a much larger clone, this may be a read error. The CDR3 loop reads CASSDPRDGYYEQYF. The CDR3 bases are TGTGCCAGCAGTGATCCCCGGGACGGGTACTACGAGCAGTACTTC. The chain uses TRBV25-1 and TRBJ2-7; D may match TRBD1 or TRBD2 (5 bases each). From germline, CDR1 is MGHDK and CDR2 SYGVNS. Trimming shortened V by 3 bases and J by 3 bases, and 15 bases separated the two germline ends. The CDR3 covers 15 residues.

The chain carries TRBV19 and TRBJ2-3; D is unclear. Germline V gene lookup returns CDR1 LNHDA and CDR2 SQIVND (reference sequence). Trimming took off 4 bases at V and 2 bases at J, with 7 bases between the two ends. The CDR3 totals 13 residues. The CDR3: CASSNPPTDTQYF. CDR3 bases: TGTGCCAGTAGTAACCCCCCCACAGATACGCAGTATTTT.

Many counts were recorded for this clonotype. V usage is TRBV30 and J usage is TRBJ2-1, with D unresolved. CDR3 length equals 11 residues. Germline CDR1 GTSNPN, CDR2 SVGIG (reference sequence). Trimming cost V 4 bases and J 4 bases, with 5 bases left between them. Here the CDR3 reads CAWTAYNEQFF. CDR3 coding DNA: TGTGCCTGGACCGCTTACAATGAGCAGTTCTTC.

The rearrangement uses TRBV19 and TRBJ2-3, with 12 bases that match TRBD2. V shed 4 bases, J shed 5 bases, and the junction held 10 bases outside the gene matches. The CDR3 consists of 17 residues. Germline CDR1 LNHDA, CDR2 SQIVND (reference sequence). This CDR3 is CASSTRTSGDYGDTQYF. The CDR3 nucleotides read TGTGCCAGTAGTACCCGGACTAGCGGGGACTACGGAGATACGCAGTATTTT. Using reference TRBV19 and TRBJ2-3 for the parts outside the CDR3, the full variable domain is DGGITQSPKYLFRKEGQNVTLSCEQNLNHDAMYWYRQDPGQGLRLIYYSQIVNDFQKGDIAEGYSVSREKKESFPLTVTSAQKNPTAFYLCASSTRTSGDYGDTQYFGPGTRLTVL.

The CDR3 region is CASSGFGLSRNGYTF. In nucleotides, the CDR3 is TGTGCCAGCAGTGGGTTCGGCCTCTCGAGGAACGGCTACACCTTC. The chain recombines TRBV2 with TRBJ1-2; no clear D. Deletions cut 4 bases from V and 8 bases from J, with 20 bases between. The CDR3 consists of 15 residues. Germline V gives CDR1 SNHLY, CDR2 FYNNEI.